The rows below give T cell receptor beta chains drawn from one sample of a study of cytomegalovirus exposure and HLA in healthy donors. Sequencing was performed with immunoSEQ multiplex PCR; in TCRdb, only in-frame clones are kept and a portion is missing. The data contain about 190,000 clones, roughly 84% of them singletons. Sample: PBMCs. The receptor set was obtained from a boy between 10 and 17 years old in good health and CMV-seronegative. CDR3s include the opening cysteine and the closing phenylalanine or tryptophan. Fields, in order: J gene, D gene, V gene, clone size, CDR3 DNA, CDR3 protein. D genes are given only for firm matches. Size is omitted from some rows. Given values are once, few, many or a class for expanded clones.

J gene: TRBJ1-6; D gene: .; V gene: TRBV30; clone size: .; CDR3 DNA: TGTGCCTGGAGTTTATTGACCCCTCTAGATAATTCACCCCTCCACTTT; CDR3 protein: CAWSLLTPLDNSPLHF
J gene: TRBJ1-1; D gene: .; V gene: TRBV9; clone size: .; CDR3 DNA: TGTGCCAGCAGCCCTCTTGGAGACGAAGCTTTCTTT; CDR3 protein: CASSPLGDEAFF
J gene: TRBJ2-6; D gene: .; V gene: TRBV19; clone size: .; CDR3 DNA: TGTGCCACGTCCCTCTCTGGGGCCAACGTCCTGACTTTC; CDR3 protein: CATSLSGANVLTF
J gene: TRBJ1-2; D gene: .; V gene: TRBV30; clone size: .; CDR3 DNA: TGTGCCTGGAGTGTACGGGGGACTGGCTACACCTTC; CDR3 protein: CAWSVRGTGYTF
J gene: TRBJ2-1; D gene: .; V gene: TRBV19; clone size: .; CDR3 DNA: TGTGCCAGTAGTGCTGGTTTAGCGGTGCAACAGTTCTTC; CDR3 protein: CASSAGLAVQQFF
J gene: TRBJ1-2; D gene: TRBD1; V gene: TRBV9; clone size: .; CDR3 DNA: TGTGCCAGCAGCGTAGAAGGCAGGGGGCGAGGGTATGGCTACACCTTC; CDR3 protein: CASSVEGRGRGYGYTF
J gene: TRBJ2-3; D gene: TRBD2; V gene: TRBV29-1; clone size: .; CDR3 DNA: TGCAGCGTTGCTGGGTCGGGGGGGCCGACAGATACGCAGTATTTT; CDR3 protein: CSVAGSGGPTDTQYF
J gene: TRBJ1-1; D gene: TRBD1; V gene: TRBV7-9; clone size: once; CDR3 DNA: TGTGCCAGCAGCTTAGAAGGGACAGCTAACACTGAAGCTTTCTTT; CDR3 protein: CASSLEGTANTEAFF
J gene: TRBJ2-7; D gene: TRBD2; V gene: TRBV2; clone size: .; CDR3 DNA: TGTGCCAGCAGTGTGGGACTAGCGGGAGGCTACTCCTACGAGCAGTACTTC; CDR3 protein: CASSVGLAGGYSYEQYF
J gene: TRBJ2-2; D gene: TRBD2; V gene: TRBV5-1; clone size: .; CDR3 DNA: TGCGCCAGCAGCCTAGGACTAGCGGGGATGAACACCGGGGAGCTGTTTTTT; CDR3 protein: CASSLGLAGMNTGELFF
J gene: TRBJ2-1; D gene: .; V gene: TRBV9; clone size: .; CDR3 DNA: TGTGCCAGCAGCGCAGGGTACAATGAGCAGTTCTTC; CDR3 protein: CASSAGYNEQFF
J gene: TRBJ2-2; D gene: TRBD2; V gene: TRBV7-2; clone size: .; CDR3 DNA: TGTGCCAGCCACCGGGCTAGCGGGGGGGCCTCGGACACCGGGGAGCTGTTTTTT; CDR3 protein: CASHRASGGASDTGELFF
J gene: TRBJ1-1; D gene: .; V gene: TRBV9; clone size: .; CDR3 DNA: TGTGCCAGCAGCTCATCGTCGGGGGTGAACACTGAAGCTTTCTTT; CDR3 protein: CASSSSSGVNTEAFF
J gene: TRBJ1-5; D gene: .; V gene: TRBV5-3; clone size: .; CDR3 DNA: TGTGCCAGAAGCCCCGGGGCGGCCGGAGGGCCCAATCAGCCCCAGCATTTT; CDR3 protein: CARSPGAAGGPNQPQHF
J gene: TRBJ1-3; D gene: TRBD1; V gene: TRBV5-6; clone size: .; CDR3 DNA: TGTGCCAGCAGCTTTCGGACAGGCTTTAACTCTGGAAACACCATATATTTT; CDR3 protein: CASSFRTGFNSGNTIYF
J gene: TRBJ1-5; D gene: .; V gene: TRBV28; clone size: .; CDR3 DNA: TGTGCCAGCAGTGGTTTACAGCTCAATCAGCCCCAGCATTTT; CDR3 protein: CASSGLQLNQPQHF
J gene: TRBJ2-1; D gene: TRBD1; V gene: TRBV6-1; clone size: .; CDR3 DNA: TGTGCCAGCAGTGCCACCGGGACAGGCCTTGGGACTTTATCCGGGGAGCAGTTCTTC; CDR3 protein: CASSATGTGLGTLSGEQFF
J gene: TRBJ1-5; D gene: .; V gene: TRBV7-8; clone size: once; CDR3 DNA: TGTGCCAGCAGCTTGACCAGGGTCTTCGGTAGCAATCAGCCCCAGCATTTT; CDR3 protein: CASSLTRVFGSNQPQHF
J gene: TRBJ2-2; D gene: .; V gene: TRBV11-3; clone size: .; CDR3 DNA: TGTGCCAGCAGCCAAAGGGCATCAGGGGCCGCCGGGGAGCTGTTTTTT; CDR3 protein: CASSQRASGAAGELFF
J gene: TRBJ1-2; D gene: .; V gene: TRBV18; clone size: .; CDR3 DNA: TGTGCCAGCTCACCACCGATCGGCAGGATCTATGGCTACACCTTC; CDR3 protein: CASSPPIGRIYGYTF